The 21 T cell receptor beta chains below come from one sample, sequenced in a study of T cells in tuberculosis. Clones were read by immunoSEQ multiplex PCR, and TCRdb kept only the in-frame ones, dropping some. The top ten clones hold 6% to 8% of a sample with about 33,000 clones, about 90% of them seen once. Sequencing was done on a sample of PBMCs. The receptors here all came from a donor aged 5 to 30 with latent tuberculosis or without tuberculosis infection. Some clones in this sample may be carry-over from other donors' samples.

V gene TRBV19 combines with J gene TRBJ1-5, with unresolved D. V lost 10 bases to trimming and J lost 5 bases, with 9 bases between them. Germline-derived CDR1 and CDR2 are LNHDA and SQIVND (reference sequence). There are 11 residues in the CDR3. The CDR3 nucleotides are TGTGCCATCTCTGACTATCAGCCCCAGCATTTT. This gives the protein CAISDYQPQHF.

The chain joins TRBV15 to TRBJ2-7, with TRBD1 as a possible D gene (7 bases). There are 12 residues in the CDR3. V was cut by 1 base and J by 11 bases, with 12 bases left in between. Germline V gives CDR1 LNHNV, CDR2 YYDKDF (reference sequence). The CDR3 DNA reads as TGTGCCACCAGCAGAGCCGCGGGACAGAAGTACTTC. Translating gives CATSRAAGQKYF.

This sequence joins TRBV27 and TRBJ2-1; 13 nucleotides align to TRBD2. CDR1 MNHEY and CDR2 SMNVEV come from the germline V gene (reference sequence). The CDR3 is 16 residues long. Trimming removed 7 bases from V and 8 bases from J; junction bases left unmatched: 11. CDR3 sequence reads: CASNTDGTSGIYEQFF. CDR3 sequence (DNA): TGTGCCAGCAACACTGACGGGACTAGCGGGATCTATGAGCAGTTCTTC.

CDR3 bases: TGTGCCAGCAGCGTAGCGAGCGGGGCCACAGATACGCAGTATTTT. It codes for CASSVASGATDTQYF. The chain combines TRBV9 with TRBJ2-3, with TRBD2 matching over 7 bases. V lost 0 bases, J lost 2 bases, and 3 bases stayed unmatched. The CDR3 runs to 15 residues. Germline values: CDR1 SGDLS, CDR2 YYNGEE.

This chain uses TRBV6-5 with TRBJ2-7, with 9 positions matching TRBD1. This CDR3 has 16 residues. The V segment lost 0 bases and the J segment 3 bases; nucleotides outside the gene matches: 6. CDR1 MNHEY and CDR2 SVGAGI come from the germline V gene. CDR3 bases: TGTGCCAGCAGTTACTCGTCACCGGGACAGGGCTACGAGCAGTACTTC. The encoded protein is CASSYSSPGQGYEQYF.

The chain joins TRBV18 to TRBJ1-3; 8 bases map to TRBD1. V lost 4 bases, J lost 0 bases, and 5 bases stayed unmatched. Germline CDR1 and CDR2: KGHSH and LQKENI. This CDR3 comprises 16 residues. The CDR3 loop reads CASSLDRAISGNTIYF. The CDR3, as DNA: TGTGCCAGCTCACTGGACAGGGCGATCTCTGGAAACACCATATATTTT.

The CDR3 DNA is TGCGCCAGCAGCTTGGGAACAGGAAACTATGGCTACACCTTC. This codes for CASSLGTGNYGYTF. This sequence joins TRBV5-1 and TRBJ1-2, with a possible D match to TRBD1 (5 bases). CDR1 and CDR2 from the germline V gene are SGHRS and YFSETQ. V lost 0 bases, J lost 2 bases, and 8 bases lay in between. This CDR3 has 14 residues.

The rearrangement uses TRBV11-3 and TRBJ1-1; D gene unclear. Trimming pared 5 bases from V and 9 bases from J, leaving 13 bases between. In germline, CDR1 is SGHNT, CDR2 YENEEA. The CDR3 length is 12 residues. CDR3 protein: CASSQRSGKAFF. CDR3 coding DNA: TGTGCCAGCAGCCAACGCTCCGGGAAAGCTTTCTTT. The variable domain in full, with the rest retrieved from reference TRBV11-3 and TRBJ1-1, is EAGVVQSPRYKIIEKKQPVAFWCNPISGHNTLYWYLQNLGQGPELLIRYENEEAVDDSQLPKDRFSAERLKGVDSTLKIQPAELGDSAVYLCASSQRSGKAFFGQGTRLTVV.

This chain links TRBV18 with TRBJ1-2; 9 nucleotides match TRBD1. This CDR3 is 15 amino acids long. CDR1 is KGHSH, CDR2 LQKENI, per germline. V lost 6 bases, J lost 0 bases, and 5 bases stayed unmatched. CDR3 bases: TGTGCCAGCTCGTCAGGACAGGGGCCTAACTATGGCTACACCTTC. Its protein product is CASSSGQGPNYGYTF.

The chain carries TRBV19 and TRBJ1-1; TRBD1 aligns across 7 bases. This CDR3 has 16 residues. V shed 6 bases and J 0 bases; nucleotides not matched to a gene: 10. From germline, CDR1 is LNHDA and CDR2 SQIVND (reference sequence). DNA for the CDR3: TGTGCCAGTAGGTCCCCACCGGGACAGATGAACACTGAAGCTTTCTTT. Amino acid sequence: CASRSPPGQMNTEAFF. The full variable domain, its missing parts supplied by reference TRBV19 and TRBJ1-1, is DGGITQSPKYLFRKEGQNVTLSCEQNLNHDAMYWYRQDPGQGLRLIYYSQIVNDFQKGDIAEGYSVSREKKESFPLTVTSAQKNPTAFYLCASRSPPGQMNTEAFFGQGTRLTVV.

V and J are TRBV5-1 and TRBJ1-1, with D hard to call. Between the trimmed V and J ends, which lost 1 base and 2 bases, there was a span of 9 bases. Germline V lookup: CDR1 SGHRS, CDR2 YFSETQ. The CDR3 loop spans 14 amino acids. This chain's CDR3 is CASSLSQVNTEAFF. The CDR3 nucleotides are TGCGCCAGCAGCTTGAGCCAGGTTAACACTGAAGCTTTCTTT.

The CDR3 DNA is TGTGCCAGCAGCTTAGACAGGGATCAGCCCCAGCATTTT. It yields the protein CASSLDRDQPQHF. J is TRBJ1-5 and V is TRBV11-2; D might be TRBD1 (5 bases). Germline lookup yields CDR1 SGHAT and CDR2 FQNNGV. The CDR3 totals 13 residues. V gave up 0 bases and J gave up 5 bases, with 5 bases separating them.

V and J are TRBV6-6 and TRBJ2-2; D uncertain. Looked up from germline, CDR1 is MNHNY and CDR2 is SVGAGI (reference sequence). V dropped 4 bases and J dropped 8 bases, with 5 bases sitting between them. This CDR3 region has 11 residues. CDR3 nucleotide sequence: TGTGCCAGCAGTTTCCTAGGGGAGCTGTTTTTT. Its translation is CASSFLGELFF.

The rearrangement links TRBV29-1 to TRBJ1-5; a weak D match, TRBD1 (5 bases). CDR1 is SQVTM and CDR2 is ANQGSEA in the germline V gene. The CDR3 is 12 amino acids. V shed 4 bases and J shed 3 bases, with 7 bases lying between them. The DNA of the CDR3 is TGCAGCGTTGGACAGAACAATCAGCCCCAGCATTTT. As protein: CSVGQNNQPQHF.

The chain joins TRBV4-1 to TRBJ2-6, with a possible D match to TRBD2 (5 bases). Trimming cost V 0 bases and J 2 bases, with 5 bases left between them. Germline-derived CDR1 and CDR2 are MGHRA and YSYEKL. CDR3 length: 15 amino acids. CDR3 sequence (DNA): TGCGCCAGCAGCCAAGAGAGGGCTGGGGCCAACGTCCTGACTTTC. It specifies CASSQERAGANVLTF.

The chain combines TRBV7-9 with TRBJ1-2, with D tentatively TRBD1 (5 bases). Per the germline V gene, CDR1 is SEHNR and CDR2 is FQNEAQ (reference sequence). This CDR3 contains 16 residues. V lost 5 bases to trimming and J lost 2 bases, with 18 bases between them. The CDR3 is CASSRGDLIINYGYTF. The CDR3 nucleotides read TGTGCCAGCAGCCGGGGGGATCTGATAATAAACTATGGCTACACCTTC.

CDR3 nucleotide sequence: TGTGCCAGCAGCTTGACCTCCGGGACAGGGACCGAGCAGTACTTC. Translating gives CASSLTSGTGTEQYF. V usage is TRBV5-4 and J usage is TRBJ2-7; 9 positions agree with TRBD1. CDR1 is SGHNT, CDR2 YYREEE, per germline (reference sequence). Losses at the gene ends were 1 base for V and 6 bases for J; bases not matched to a gene: 8. This CDR3 has 15 amino acids.

As DNA, the CDR3 is TGTGCCTGGAGCACCGGGGGGCCGGCTTTCTTT. It translates to CAWSTGGPAFF. The chain is built from TRBV30 and TRBJ1-1, with D possibly matching TRBD1 (6 bases). V lost 3 bases to trimming and J lost 11 bases, with 13 bases between them. The germline CDR1 and CDR2 sequences are GTSNPN and SVGIG (reference sequence). This CDR3 has 11 amino acids.

The gene calls are TRBV5-1 and TRBJ1-3, with D perhaps matching TRBD1 (5 bases). The V end lost 0 bases, the J end lost 2 bases, and 18 bases lay between the germline ends. This CDR3 is built from 18 residues. In germline, CDR1 is SGHRS, CDR2 YFSETQ. CDR3 nucleotides: TGCGCCAGCAGCTTGGATGGGCGCGGGGCCCAGACTGGAAACACCATATATTTT. It codes for CASSLDGRGAQTGNTIYF. The full variable domain, its missing parts supplied by reference TRBV5-1 and TRBJ1-3, is KAGVTQTPRYLIKTRGQQVTLSCSPISGHRSVSWYQQTPGQGLQFLFEYFSETQRNKGNFPGRFSGRQFSNSRSEMNVSTLELGDSALYLCASSLDGRGAQTGNTIYFGEGSWLTVV.

The chain links TRBV15 to TRBJ1-4; D is uncertain. V shed 0 bases and J shed 0 bases, with 8 bases lying between them. CDR3 length: 16 residues. Looked up from germline, CDR1 is LNHNV and CDR2 is YYDKDF (reference sequence). This CDR3 reads CATSRDPRTTNEKLFF. The CDR3 DNA sequence: TGTGCCACCAGCAGAGATCCCAGAACAACTAATGAAAAACTGTTTTTT.

The CDR3 sequence is CASSGTGRQNTEAFF. The CDR3 bases are TGTGCCAGTAGTGGGACAGGGAGGCAGAACACTGAAGCTTTCTTT. The rearrangement uses TRBV19 and TRBJ1-1, with TRBD1 identical over 9 bases. V shed 5 bases, J shed 1 base, and the junction held 5 bases outside the gene matches. CDR1 and CDR2 from the germline V gene are LNHDA and SQIVND (reference sequence). The CDR3 is made up of 15 amino acids.